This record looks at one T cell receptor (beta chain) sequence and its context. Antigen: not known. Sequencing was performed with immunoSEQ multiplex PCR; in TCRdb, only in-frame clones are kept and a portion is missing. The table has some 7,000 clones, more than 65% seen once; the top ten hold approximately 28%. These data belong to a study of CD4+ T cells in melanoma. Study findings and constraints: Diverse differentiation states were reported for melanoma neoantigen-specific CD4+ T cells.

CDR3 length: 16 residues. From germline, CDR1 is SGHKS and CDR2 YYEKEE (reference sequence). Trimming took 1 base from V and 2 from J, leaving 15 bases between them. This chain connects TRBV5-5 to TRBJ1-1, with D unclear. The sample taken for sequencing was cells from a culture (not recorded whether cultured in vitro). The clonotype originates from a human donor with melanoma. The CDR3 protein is CASSLTLFRENTEAFF. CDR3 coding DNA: TGTGCCAGCAGCTTGACGTTATTTAGGGAAAACACTGAAGCTTTCTTT.